These 29 T cell receptor beta chains originate from one sample sequenced in a study of blood T cells in healthy people across ages (dated by TCRdb to between 2015 and 2017). Libraries were made using 5' RACE. These reads were obtained on an Illumina HiSeq 2500. A second about 7 to 11 cycle PCR used a sample-barcoded 5' primer and a J-beta primer mix. TCRdb reprocessing: public reads trimmed at Q25 with fastp, clones called with MiXCR, in-frame beta chains kept. When rows share a CDR3 protein, they turn into one entry using the most common DNA and genes. The sample table holds 1.6 million or so distinct CDR3 sequences, of which roughly 32% were seen once. The ten largest clones represent 10% to 12% of the sample. Source material: blood. These receptors were obtained from a woman aged 25-40 years in good health.

This chain connects TRBV27 to TRBJ1-5; no reliable D call. V was clipped by 5 bases and J by 3 bases, with 11 bases between them. The CDR3 is made up of 14 amino acids. The V gene's germline CDR1 is MNHEY and CDR2 SMNVEV (reference sequence). The CDR3 region has the DNA TGTGCCAGCAGTCAGCTGGGTGCCAATCAGCCCCAGCATTTT. It is translated as CASSQLGANQPQHF.

The chain combines TRBV28 with TRBJ2-4; D not certain. The germline gives CDR1 MDHEN, CDR2 SYDVKM. The V end lost 2 bases, the J end lost 3 bases, and 14 bases lay between the germline ends. The CDR3 covers 16 residues. CDR3 DNA sequence: TGTGCCAGCAGTTTAGGGTGGCCAGACGGCAAAAACATTCAGTACTTC. Its translation is CASSLGWPDGKNIQYF.

This chain links TRBV20-1 with TRBJ2-7; a possible D gene is TRBD2 (5 bases). Germline CDR1 is DFQATT and CDR2 is SNEGSKA (reference sequence). Trimming removed 2 bases at V and 7 bases at J, with 9 bases between. The CDR3 is 11 amino acids. The CDR3 is CSARLLGEQYF. In nucleotides, the CDR3 is TGCAGTGCTAGACTACTAGGGGAGCAGTACTTC.

V is TRBV6-1 and J is TRBJ1-5; 9 bases agree with TRBD1. From germline, CDR1 is MNHNS and CDR2 SASEGT. The CDR3 extends over 14 amino acids. With 6 bases clipped from V and 4 bases from J, the junction kept 4 bases outside the gene matches. Here the CDR3 reads CASRSGQGNQPQHF. CDR3 sequence (DNA): TGTGCCAGCAGAAGCGGACAGGGGAATCAGCCCCAGCATTTT.

Remarks on this clonotype: A much more abundant neighbour one base away suggests this may be a read error. The chain uses TRBV27 and TRBJ1-5; 8 nucleotides match TRBD1. V was pared by 7 bases and J by 3 bases, with 8 bases of the junction left unmatched. In germline, CDR1 is MNHEY, CDR2 SMNVEV (reference sequence). The length of the CDR3 is 15 residues. The CDR3 nucleotides read TGTGCCAGCAACTATGGGACAGGTTCCAATCAGCCCCAGCATTTT. It yields the protein CASNYGTGSNQPQHF.

V usage is TRBV5-5 and J usage is TRBJ1-2; D is uncertain. This CDR3 is 16 amino acids long. Germline V lookup: CDR1 SGHKS, CDR2 YYEKEE (reference sequence). The V end lost 4 bases, the J end lost 0 bases, and 16 bases lay between the germline ends. CDR3 DNA sequence: TGTGCCAGCAGCGCGGGCCGACACCAAGCTAACTATGGCTACACCTTC. This translates into CASSAGRHQANYGYTF.

This clonotype was detected only a few times. This chain joins TRBV4-2 and TRBJ2-5; possible D gene TRBD2, 6 bases. V gave up 3 bases and J gave up 11 bases, with 19 bases separating them. Germline CDR1 and CDR2: LGHNA and YNFKEQ. CDR3 length: 14 amino acids. In DNA form, the CDR3 reads TGTGCCAGCAGCCAGAGCGGCGAGGGAGGAGAGCAGTACTTC. Its protein is CASSQSGEGGEQYF.

This rearrangement joins TRBV27 to TRBJ2-1; TRBD1 aligns across 7 bases. This CDR3 spans 16 amino acids. The junction had 6 bases not matched to a gene; V was cut back by 4 bases and J by 0 bases. From germline, CDR1 is MNHEY and CDR2 SMNVEV (reference sequence). The CDR3 region has the DNA TGTGCCAGCAGTTCCTCGACAGGGAGCTCCTACAATGAGCAGTTCTTC. Translated: CASSSSTGSSYNEQFF.

This clonotype has more than one count but fewer than ten. The V gene is TRBV29-1, the J gene TRBJ2-2; 11 bases align to TRBD2. The CDR3 has 16 amino acids. CDR1 and CDR2 from the germline V gene are SQVTM and ANQGSEA. V dropped 6 bases and J dropped 3; count of bases not matched to a gene: 9. The CDR3 is CSVTGTSGWYTGELFF. The CDR3 region has the DNA TGCAGCGTGACCGGGACTAGCGGTTGGTACACCGGGGAGCTGTTTTTT.

The table lists this clonotype with a few counts. The chain uses TRBV9 and TRBJ2-3; the D gene could be TRBD1 or TRBD2 (5 bases each). This CDR3 has 16 residues. The germline V and J ends were trimmed by 0 bases and 2 bases, with 13 bases remaining between them. Germline V gene lookup returns CDR1 SGDLS and CDR2 YYNGEE. CDR3 DNA sequence: TGTGCCAGCAGCGTAGATCCAGGGACCTTCACAGATACGCAGTATTTT. Translation gives CASSVDPGTFTDTQYF.

This clonotype was seen more than once but under ten times. Compared with germline, one end of the junction differs, possibly owing to a read error. The chain joins TRBV20-1 to TRBJ2-7, with D possibly TRBD1 on 5 matching bases. Germline values: CDR1 DFQATT, CDR2 SNEGSKA (reference sequence). The length of the CDR3 is 14 residues. The chain's CDR3 is CGAIQGRATDEQYF. Here the CDR3 DNA reads TGCGGTGCTATTCAGGGCAGGGCAACCGACGAGCAGTACTTC.

This clonotype was detected only a few times. The chain carries TRBV18 and TRBJ2-5; D gene uncertain. Near its end, the DNA agrees better with TRBJ2-7, so the J call may be wrong. CDR1 KGHSH and CDR2 LQKENI come from the germline V gene. The CDR3 totals 14 residues. The CDR3 DNA reads TGTGCCAGCTCACCTAGTAACAAAGCCCACGAGCAGTACTTC. Its protein is CASSPSNKAHEQYF.

The V and J genes are TRBV20-1 and TRBJ1-1; D uncertain. The CDR3 is 12 amino acids. Trimming left V 5 bases short and J 5 bases short, with 12 bases between. Germline V CDR1 and CDR2: DFQATT, SNEGSKA (reference sequence). The CDR3: CSASRGRTEAFF. DNA of the CDR3: TGCAGTGCTTCCCGTGGGAGGACTGAAGCTTTCTTT.

This clonotype was recorded a few times. The chain uses TRBV7-2 and TRBJ2-7; 7 bases fit TRBD2. Germline loops: CDR1 SGHTA, CDR2 FQGNSA. With 0 bases clipped from V and 5 bases from J, the junction kept 4 bases outside the gene matches. This CDR3 has 14 residues. The CDR3 loop reads CASSLAAGANEQYF. The CDR3 DNA follows: TGTGCCAGCAGCTTAGCGGCGGGAGCAAACGAGCAGTACTTC.

This clonotype was recorded a few times. The rearrangement joins TRBV30 to TRBJ2-1; D possibly matches TRBD1 or TRBD2 (5 bases each). Germline loops: CDR1 GTSNPN, CDR2 SVGIG (reference sequence). V shed 5 bases and J shed 0 bases, with 23 bases lying between them. There are 18 residues in the CDR3. CDR3: CAWQGAGQGAVSYNEQFF. The CDR3 coding sequence is TGTGCCTGGCAAGGGGCTGGGCAGGGAGCCGTCTCCTACAATGAGCAGTTCTTC.

The chain uses TRBV7-9 and TRBJ2-3; the D gene is possibly TRBD2 (6 bases). Germline CDR1 is SEHNR and CDR2 is FQNEAQ (reference sequence). This CDR3 comprises 17 residues. Trimming left V 2 bases short and J 6 bases short, with 21 bases between. CDR3 sequence (DNA): TGTGCCAGCAGCTTAAGCGGAACTGGACTACGTTCCGATACGCAGTATTTT. As protein: CASSLSGTGLRSDTQYF.

This clonotype showed up just a few times. This sequence joins TRBV7-9 and TRBJ2-7; D tentatively reads TRBD1 or TRBD2 (5 bases each). Deletions cut 5 bases from V and 3 bases from J, with 17 bases between. The CDR3 runs 15 residues. Germline CDR1 SEHNR, CDR2 FQNEAQ (reference sequence). The CDR3 nucleotides read TGTGCCAGCAGCCCAGACAGTTCGGGGTTCTACGAGCAGTACTTC. It is translated as CASSPDSSGFYEQYF.

The chain combines TRBV11-3 with TRBJ2-1; D is unresolved. Trimming removed 2 bases from V and 2 bases from J, with 7 bases in between. The CDR3 spans 14 residues. Germline V gene sequence: CDR1 SGHNT, CDR2 YENEEA. CDR3 loop: CASSLNPTYNEQFF. The CDR3 DNA sequence: TGTGCCAGCAGCTTAAATCCCACCTACAATGAGCAGTTCTTC.

This clonotype was counted only a few times. The J gene is TRBJ1-6, the V gene TRBV6-2 or TRBV6-3; D perhaps matches TRBD1 (6 bases). With 2 bases removed from V and 6 bases from J, the gap between germline ends came to 11 bases. CDR3 size: 15 residues. Per the germline V gene, CDR1 is MNHEY and CDR2 is SVGEGT. The CDR3, as DNA: TGTGCCAGCAGTTACCTCAGGGGATCTAATTCACCCCTCCACTTT. Translated: CASSYLRGSNSPLHF.

The genes are TRBV5-5 and TRBJ2-7; D possibly matches TRBD1 or TRBD2 (5 bases each). The CDR3 sequence is 15 residues long. CDR1 and CDR2 from the germline V gene are SGHKS and YYEKEE (reference sequence). V was shortened by 4 bases and J by 2 bases, with 16 bases between the two germline ends. The CDR3 nucleotides read TGTGCCAGCAGCCCCCCCGGGACGTATGCCTACGAGCAGTACTTC. Translating gives CASSPPGTYAYEQYF.

This clonotype was seen repeatedly, ten times or more. The CDR3 loop is CSSDGLETQYF. CDR3 in DNA: TGCAGCTCGGACGGTTTGGAGACCCAGTACTTC. The chain couples TRBV29-1 to TRBJ2-5; no firm D call. Trimming took 8 bases from V and 5 from J, leaving 12 bases between them. The length of the CDR3 is 11 residues. From germline, CDR1 is SQVTM and CDR2 ANQGSEA.

This clonotype was counted a few times. V and J are TRBV5-6 and TRBJ2-5; 8 positions agree with TRBD1. The J segment lost 5 bases and the V segment lost 4 bases, leaving 10 bases of the junction unmatched. The length of the CDR3 is 15 residues. CDR1 SGHDT and CDR2 YYEEEE come from the germline V gene. The CDR3 DNA follows: TGTGCCAGCAGCATTAGTTCGAGACAGGGGGAGACCCAGTACTTC. It translates to CASSISSRQGETQYF.

The chain employs TRBV15 and TRBJ1-5; D is uncertain. Germline V gives CDR1 LNHNV, CDR2 YYDKDF (reference sequence). The V and J ends lost 0 bases and 4 bases respectively, with 4 bases between them. The CDR3 loop spans 13 amino acids. DNA for the CDR3: TGTGCCACCAGCAGAGACCTAAATCAGCCCCAGCATTTT. Translation: CATSRDLNQPQHF.

The gene calls are TRBV2 and TRBJ2-5; TRBD2 agrees at 13 bases. Trimming removed 10 bases from V and 1 base from J; junction bases left unmatched: 27. The V gene's germline CDR1 is SNHLY and CDR2 FYNNEI. CDR3 length: 22 amino acids. The CDR3 nucleotides are TGTGCCACCGCCCTAAGACAGGACGGACTAGCGGGAGCCCCCAGGCCCCAAGAGACCCAGTACTTC. Encoded protein: CATALRQDGLAGAPRPQETQYF.

This chain links TRBV11-2 with TRBJ2-1, with TRBD2 matching over 15 bases. J gave up 8 bases and V 5 bases, and 13 bases lay outside the gene matches. The germline V gene has CDR1 SGHAT and CDR2 FQNNGV. CDR3 length equals 18 residues. The CDR3 loop is CASSRIQGGLAGGHEQFF. In nucleotides, the CDR3 is TGTGCCAGCAGCCGTATCCAAGGGGGACTAGCGGGAGGACATGAGCAGTTCTTC.

The CDR3 here is CASQGPGQGNEKLFF. For the CDR3, the DNA is TGTGCCAGCCAAGGTCCGGGACAGGGGAATGAAAAACTGTTTTTT. V usage is TRBV2 and J usage is TRBJ1-4; 10 bases map to TRBD1. CDR3 length: 15 residues. CDR1 SNHLY and CDR2 FYNNEI come from the germline V gene. Unmatched junction bases numbered 8, after V lost 8 bases and J lost 5 bases.

The rearrangement uses TRBV20-1 and TRBJ2-3; D is possibly TRBD2 (6 bases). Between the trimmed V and J ends, which lost 6 bases and 4 bases, there was a span of 23 bases. Germline V gives CDR1 DFQATT, CDR2 SNEGSKA (reference sequence). The CDR3 runs to 16 residues. The CDR3 here is CSAPEGRWFVSDTQYF. The CDR3 DNA reads as TGCAGTGCCCCGGAGGGGAGGTGGTTCGTATCAGATACGCAGTATTTT.

This clonotype was counted only a few times. The J gene is TRBJ1-1, the V gene TRBV20-1; 7 nucleotides match TRBD1. CDR1 and CDR2 (germline): DFQATT, SNEGSKA (reference sequence). The CDR3 runs 16 residues. V lost 3 bases, J lost 6 bases, and 16 bases stayed unmatched. The CDR3 spells CSASARDSHLRAEAFF. CDR3 nucleotides: TGCAGTGCTAGCGCCCGGGACAGCCATCTAAGGGCTGAAGCTTTCTTT.

The chain joins TRBV4-3 to TRBJ2-3; 7 bases are shared with TRBD1. J lost 0 bases, V lost 3 bases, and 6 bases had no gene match. The CDR3 loop spans 16 amino acids. CDR1 is LGHNA, CDR2 YSLEER, per germline. CDR3: CASSQETGPSTDTQYF. The CDR3 bases are TGCGCCAGCAGCCAGGAGACAGGGCCTAGCACAGATACGCAGTATTTT.